A single sample gave rise to the 17 T cell receptor beta chains below, sequenced in a study of T cells in Graves' hyperthyroidism and ophthalmopathy. What was amplified from RNA transcripts were TCR beta CDR3 regions. Researchers ran a first-round RT-PCR on the TCR CDR3 using the HTBI primer set. TCRdb fed the multiplex PCR reads into MiXCR, producing one record per CDR3 protein. This sample carries roughly 530,000 distinct CDR3 sequences, 15% to 20% of them seen once, and the ten largest clones take around 17%. The material sequenced was blood. The receptor source for this set is a woman younger than 30 with Graves' ophthalmopathy.

The sample holds a few counts of this clonotype. This chain connects TRBV28 to TRBJ2-3; TRBD2 agrees at 14 bases. This CDR3 comprises 18 residues. CDR1 and CDR2 (germline): MDHEN, SYDVKM. After removal of 1 base from V and 0 bases from J, the junction contained 3 bases not matched to a gene. CDR3: CASSLLRTSGGSTDTQYF. The CDR3 region has the DNA TGTGCCAGCAGTTTATTGAGGACTAGCGGGGGGAGCACAGATACGCAGTATTTT.

This clonotype was recorded at least ten times. This chain connects TRBV5-8 to TRBJ1-1; possibly TRBD1 for D (6 bases). V lost 3 bases to trimming and J lost 3 bases, with 9 bases between them. The CDR3 has 13 residues. CDR1 SGHTS and CDR2 YDEGEE come from the germline V gene. In DNA form, the CDR3 reads TGTGCCAGCAGCTGGACAGAGTACACTGAAGCTTTCTTT. Translated: CASSWTEYTEAFF.

This clonotype was seen ten or more times. J is TRBJ2-1 and V is TRBV6-2 or TRBV6-3, with TRBD1 identical over 11 bases. The CDR3 totals 17 residues. In germline, CDR1 is MNHEY, CDR2 SVGEGT. V dropped 0 bases and J dropped 7; count of bases not matched to a gene: 8. The CDR3 spells CASSYSFGQGARNEQFF. CDR3 DNA: TGTGCCAGCAGTTACTCATTCGGACAGGGGGCGAGAAATGAGCAGTTCTTC.

This clonotype was seen at least ten times. This chain connects TRBV6-1 to TRBJ2-7; TRBD1 might be the D (6 bases). Germline values: CDR1 MNHNS, CDR2 SASEGT. Trimming removed 0 bases from V and 4 bases from J, with 10 bases in between. There are 14 residues in the CDR3. This chain's CDR3 is CASSEAGANYEQYF. CDR3 bases: TGTGCCAGCAGTGAAGCGGGGGCTAATTACGAGCAGTACTTC.

In this sample, this clonotype turned up many times. The chain couples TRBV27 to TRBJ2-1; a possible D gene is TRBD2 (6 bases). This CDR3 has 13 amino acids. Germline V gene data show CDR1 as MNHEY and CDR2 as SMNVEV (reference sequence). Trimming took off 5 bases at V and 8 bases at J, with 13 bases between the two ends. CDR3 in amino acids: CASSPPSGHEQFF. The CDR3 region has the DNA TGTGCCAGCAGTCCCCCGAGCGGGCATGAGCAGTTCTTC.

In this sample, this clonotype turned up once. The chain links TRBV20-1 to TRBJ1-4; 12 bases match TRBD1. Germline CDR1 is DFQATT and CDR2 is SNEGSKA (reference sequence). Unmatched junction bases numbered 9, after V lost 0 bases and J lost 7 bases. This CDR3 has 17 amino acids. CDR3: CSARDPSGQGAGEKLFF. For the CDR3, the DNA is TGCAGTGCTAGAGATCCCTCGGGACAGGGGGCGGGTGAAAAACTGTTTTTT.

At least ten counts were recorded for this clonotype. The gene calls are TRBV27 and TRBJ2-2; weak D call: TRBD1 (5 bases). The CDR3 has 16 amino acids. Germline V gene lookup returns CDR1 MNHEY and CDR2 SMNVEV (reference sequence). Deletions cut 5 bases from V and 3 bases from J, with 16 bases between. CDR3 amino acids: CASSLSGLRDTGELFF. Here the CDR3 DNA reads TGTGCCAGCAGTCTTTCAGGGCTCCGGGACACCGGGGAGCTGTTTTTT.

Here the CDR3 DNA reads TGCGCCAGCAGCTCGGGACTAGCGGGAGCCCAAGAGACCCAGTACTTC. Encoded protein: CASSSGLAGAQETQYF. The rearrangement uses TRBV5-1 and TRBJ2-5; TRBD2 matches at 14 bases. CDR1 and CDR2 (germline): SGHRS, YFSETQ. The CDR3 is 16 amino acids. The junction had 2 bases not matched to a gene; V was cut back by 3 bases and J by 1 base.

In this sample, this clonotype turned up a few times. The V call is TRBV9, the J call TRBJ2-7; TRBD2 matches at 12 bases. The CDR3 length is 17 residues. V dropped 0 bases and J dropped 1; count of bases not matched to a gene: 5. CDR1 and CDR2 (germline): SGDLS, YYNGEE. The CDR3 reads CASSVGLAGGKSYEQYF. The CDR3 DNA follows: TGTGCCAGCAGCGTAGGCCTAGCGGGGGGGAAGTCCTACGAGCAGTACTTC.

This clonotype turned up a few times. This sequence joins TRBV29-1 and TRBJ2-3; unclear D gene. In germline, CDR1 is SQVTM, CDR2 ANQGSEA. Trimming removed 4 bases at V and 0 bases at J, with 14 bases between. The CDR3 has 15 amino acids. The CDR3 region is CSVVGPSSSTDTQYF. In DNA form, the CDR3 reads TGCAGCGTTGTGGGCCCCTCTTCTAGCACAGATACGCAGTATTTT.

About this clonotype: At one of its ends the junction is not consistent with the germline gene, which may arise from a read error. The chain combines TRBV6-1 with TRBJ2-7; 14 bases map to TRBD2. From germline, CDR1 is MNHNS and CDR2 SASEGT. The CDR3 covers 16 residues. The CDR3, as DNA: TGTGCCAGCAGTCCCGGGACTAGCGGGAGCTCCTACGAGCAGCACTTC. It codes for CASSPGTSGSSYEQHF.

As regards this clonotype: A much larger clone sits a single nucleotide away, making a read error possible. This chain connects TRBV28 to TRBJ2-2; D is unclear. Germline values: CDR1 MDHEN, CDR2 SYDVKM. The CDR3 has 15 residues. Trimming removed 7 bases from V and 4 bases from J, with 16 bases in between. CDR3 protein: CASTPTRSGTGELFF. CDR3 bases: TGTGCCAGCACCCCAACCAGGTCGGGCACCGGGGAGCTGTTTTTT.

This clonotype was seen more than once but under ten times. The V and J genes are TRBV4-2 and TRBJ1-1, with D unresolved. From germline, CDR1 is LGHNA and CDR2 YNFKEQ. The CDR3 totals 14 residues. V was shortened by 0 bases and J by 6 bases, with 11 bases between the two germline ends. This CDR3 is CASSQDWVKSEAFF. CDR3 DNA: TGTGCCAGCAGCCAAGATTGGGTGAAATCTGAAGCTTTCTTT.

This clonotype was seen repeatedly, ten times or more. This chain joins TRBV4-1 and TRBJ2-4; D may be TRBD2 (6 bases). The germline CDR1 and CDR2 sequences are MGHRA and YSYEKL. V was clipped by 2 bases and J by 7 bases, with 12 bases between them. This CDR3 contains 14 residues. The CDR3 is CASSQPREKNIQYF. DNA for the CDR3: TGCGCCAGCAGCCAACCACGGGAGAAGAACATTCAGTACTTC.

This clonotype has at least ten counts. This rearrangement joins TRBV27 to TRBJ2-3, with D possibly being TRBD1 or TRBD2 (6 bases each). V lost 1 base, J lost 0 bases, and 11 bases lay in between. The length of the CDR3 is 16 residues. Germline V gene lookup returns CDR1 MNHEY and CDR2 SMNVEV (reference sequence). The CDR3 DNA is TGTGCCAGCAGTTTATACGGGGGCCCCAGCACAGATACGCAGTATTTT. Its protein product is CASSLYGGPSTDTQYF.

This clonotype was seen a few times. This chain uses TRBV6-4 with TRBJ2-7; TRBD1 agrees at 8 bases. The junction had 8 bases not matched to a gene; V was cut back by 5 bases and J by 2 bases. CDR3 size: 15 residues. CDR1 is MRHNA, CDR2 SNTAGT, per germline. The CDR3 nucleotides are TGTGCCAGCAGTACAGGGACAGGTGAAACCTACGAGCAGTACTTC. As protein: CASSTGTGETYEQYF.

The sample holds many counts of this clonotype. The V and J genes are TRBV9 and TRBJ2-1; 7 nucleotides line up with TRBD1. CDR3 size: 15 residues. Losses at the gene ends were 0 bases for V and 4 bases for J; bases not matched to a gene: 4. Per the germline V gene, CDR1 is SGDLS and CDR2 is YYNGEE. The CDR3 nucleotides read TGTGCCAGCAGCGTAGGGAGGACAGGATACAATGAGCAGTTCTTC. This encodes CASSVGRTGYNEQFF.